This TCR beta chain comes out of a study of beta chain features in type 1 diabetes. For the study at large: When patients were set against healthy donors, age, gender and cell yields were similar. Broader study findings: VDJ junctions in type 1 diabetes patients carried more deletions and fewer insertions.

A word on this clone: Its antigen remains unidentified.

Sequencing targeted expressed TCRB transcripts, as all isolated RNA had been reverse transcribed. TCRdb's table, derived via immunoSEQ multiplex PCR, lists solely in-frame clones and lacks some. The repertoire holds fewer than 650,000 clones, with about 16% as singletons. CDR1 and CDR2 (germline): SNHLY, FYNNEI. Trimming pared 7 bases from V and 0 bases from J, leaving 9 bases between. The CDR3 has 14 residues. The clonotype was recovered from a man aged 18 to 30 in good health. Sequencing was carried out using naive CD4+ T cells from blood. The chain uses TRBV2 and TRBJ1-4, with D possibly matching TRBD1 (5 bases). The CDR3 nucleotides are TGTGCCAGCACCCGACAGACAACTAATGAAAAACTGTTTTTT. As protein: CASTRQTTNEKLFF.